This T cell receptor (beta chain) came from a study of monozygotic twins with inflammatory bowel disease. Phlebotomy per donor yielded a single 2.5 ml blood sample. From germline, CDR1 is DFQATT and CDR2 SNEGSKA (reference sequence). The CDR3 spans 13 residues. The TCR libraries each used total RNA (roughly 4,000 ng per library). TCRdb reprocessed the 5' RACE reads and reports one entry per CDR3 protein, with no DNA. Listed are some 330,000 distinct CDR3 sequences; 5% to 6% falls within the top ten. The specimen was blood. The receptor was isolated from a human donor with ulcerative colitis or Crohn's disease, or a healthy co-twin of an affected twin (not recorded which). The chain is built from TRBV20-1 and TRBJ2-1; lacking DNA, the TRBD2 call made by TCRdb goes unchecked. The CDR3 protein is CSATRVLYNEQFF.